This T cell receptor beta chain is from a study of T cell responses to AZD1222 COVID-19 vaccine. Study-wide context: Analyses pooled second doses at about 4 or about 12 weeks.

V lost 2 bases and J lost 7, with 12 bases in between. Germline V lookup: CDR1 SGHTA, CDR2 FQGTGA. This CDR3 is 15 amino acids long. On this clone: Antigen: not known.

Profiled with immunoSEQ multiplex PCR; TCRdb holds only in-frame clones, not every one. The profile covers about 180,000 clones, with roughly nine tenths appearing a single time and 1.5% to 2% taken by the ten largest. Regarding the study as a whole: It should be noted that donors were predominantly white British and more often female, and clonal diversity was possibly underestimated. The study identified only five to seven AZD1222 recipients as seropositive at baseline.

V gene TRBV7-3 combines with J gene TRBJ1-6; no firm D call. This specimen consisted of peripheral blood, obtained on day 0 of AZD1222 vaccination. The sequence was collected from an adult in good health. The CDR3 DNA sequence: TGTGCCAGCAGCTTAGACTCGGGTATCAATTCACCCCTCCACTTT. Translated, it gives CASSLDSGINSPLHF.